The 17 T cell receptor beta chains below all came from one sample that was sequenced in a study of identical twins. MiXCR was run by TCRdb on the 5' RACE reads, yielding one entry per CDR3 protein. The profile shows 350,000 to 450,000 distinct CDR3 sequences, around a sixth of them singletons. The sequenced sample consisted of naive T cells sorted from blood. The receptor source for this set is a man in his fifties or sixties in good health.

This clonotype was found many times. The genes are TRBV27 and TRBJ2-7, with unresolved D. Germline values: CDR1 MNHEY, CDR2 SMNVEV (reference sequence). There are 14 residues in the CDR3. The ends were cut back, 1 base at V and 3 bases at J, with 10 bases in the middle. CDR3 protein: CASSLYPPFYEQYF. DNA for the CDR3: TGTGCCAGCAGTTTATACCCTCCTTTCTACGAGCAGTACTTC.

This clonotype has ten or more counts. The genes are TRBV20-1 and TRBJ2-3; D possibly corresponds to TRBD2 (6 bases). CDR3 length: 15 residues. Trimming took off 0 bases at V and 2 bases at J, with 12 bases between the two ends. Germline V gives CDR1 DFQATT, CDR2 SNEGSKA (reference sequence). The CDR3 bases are TGCAGTGCTAGAGAGACGGGGCGGGACACAGATACGCAGTATTTT. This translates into CSARETGRDTDTQYF.

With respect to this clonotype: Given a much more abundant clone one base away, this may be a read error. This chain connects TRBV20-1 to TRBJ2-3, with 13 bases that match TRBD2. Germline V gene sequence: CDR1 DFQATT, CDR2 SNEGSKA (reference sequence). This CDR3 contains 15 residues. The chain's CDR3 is CSAKGLAGVTDSQYF. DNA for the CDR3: TGCAGTGCTAAAGGACTAGCGGGAGTCACAGATTCGCAGTATTTT.

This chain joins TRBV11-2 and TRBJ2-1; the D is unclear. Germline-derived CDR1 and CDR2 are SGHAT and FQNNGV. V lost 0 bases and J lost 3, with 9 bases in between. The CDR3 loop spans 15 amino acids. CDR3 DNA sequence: TGTGCCAGCAGCTTAGATCGTTACGGCTACAATGAGCAGTTCTTC. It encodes CASSLDRYGYNEQFF.

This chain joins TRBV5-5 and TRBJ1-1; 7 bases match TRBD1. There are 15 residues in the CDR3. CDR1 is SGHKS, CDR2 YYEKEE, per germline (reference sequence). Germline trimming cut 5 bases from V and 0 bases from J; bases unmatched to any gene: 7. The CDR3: CASRVTGQVNTEAFF. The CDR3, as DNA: TGTGCCAGCAGAGTTACCGGACAGGTGAACACTGAAGCTTTCTTT.

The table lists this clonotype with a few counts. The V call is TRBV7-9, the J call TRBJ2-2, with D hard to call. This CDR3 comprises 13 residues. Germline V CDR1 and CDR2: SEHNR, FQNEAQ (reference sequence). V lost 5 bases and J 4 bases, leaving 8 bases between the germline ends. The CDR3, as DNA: TGTGCCAGCAGCCCTTTGGTCACCGGGGAGCTGTTTTTT. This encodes CASSPLVTGELFF.

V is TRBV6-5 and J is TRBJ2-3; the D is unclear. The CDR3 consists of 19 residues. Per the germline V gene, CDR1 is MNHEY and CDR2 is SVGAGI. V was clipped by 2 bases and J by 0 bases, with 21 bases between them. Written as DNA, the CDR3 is TGTGCCAGCAGTTACACAACCATCGTCCGTTCTCTAAGCACAGATACGCAGTATTTT. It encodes CASSYTTIVRSLSTDTQYF.

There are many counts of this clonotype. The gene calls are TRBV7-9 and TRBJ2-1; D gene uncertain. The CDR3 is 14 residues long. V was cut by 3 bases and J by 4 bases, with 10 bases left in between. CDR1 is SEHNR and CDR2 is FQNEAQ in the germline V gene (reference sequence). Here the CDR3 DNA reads TGTGCCAGCAGCTTGCCCGAGCCATACAATGAGCAGTTCTTC. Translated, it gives CASSLPEPYNEQFF.

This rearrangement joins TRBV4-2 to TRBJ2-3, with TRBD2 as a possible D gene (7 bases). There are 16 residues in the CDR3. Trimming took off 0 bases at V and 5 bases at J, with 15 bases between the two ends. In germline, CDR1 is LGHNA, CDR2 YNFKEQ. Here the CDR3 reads CASSQDWGGGGDTQYF. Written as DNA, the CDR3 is TGTGCCAGCAGCCAAGATTGGGGCGGGGGCGGAGATACGCAGTATTTT.

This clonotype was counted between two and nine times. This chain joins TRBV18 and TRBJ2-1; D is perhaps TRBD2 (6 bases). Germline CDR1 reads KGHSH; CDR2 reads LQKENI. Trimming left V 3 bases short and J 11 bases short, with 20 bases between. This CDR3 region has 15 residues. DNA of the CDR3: TGTGCCAGCTCACCTTCTACGATGGGGGGTCACAAGCAGTTCTTC. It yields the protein CASSPSTMGGHKQFF.

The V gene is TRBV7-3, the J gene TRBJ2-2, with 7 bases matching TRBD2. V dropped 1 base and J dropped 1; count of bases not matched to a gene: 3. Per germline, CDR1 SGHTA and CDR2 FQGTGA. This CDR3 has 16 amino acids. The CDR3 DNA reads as TGTGCCAGCAGCTTAAAGGGACTACAGAACACCGGGGAGCTGTTTTTT. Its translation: CASSLKGLQNTGELFF.

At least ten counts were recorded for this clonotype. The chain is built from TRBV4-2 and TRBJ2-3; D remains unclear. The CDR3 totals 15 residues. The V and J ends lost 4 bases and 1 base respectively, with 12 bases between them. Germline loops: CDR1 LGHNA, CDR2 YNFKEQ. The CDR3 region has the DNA TGTGCCAGCAGCCTGCGGCAGTCCGGCACAGATACGCAGTATTTT. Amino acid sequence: CASSLRQSGTDTQYF.

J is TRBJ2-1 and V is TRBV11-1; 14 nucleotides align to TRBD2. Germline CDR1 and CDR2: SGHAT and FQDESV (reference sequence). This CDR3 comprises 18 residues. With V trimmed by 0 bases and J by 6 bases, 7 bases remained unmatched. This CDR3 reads CASSLAFYGTSGSNEQFF. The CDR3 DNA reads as TGTGCCAGCAGCTTAGCCTTTTACGGGACTAGCGGGAGCAATGAGCAGTTCTTC. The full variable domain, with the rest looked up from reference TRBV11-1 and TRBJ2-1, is EAEVAQSPRYKITEKSQAVAFWCDPISGHATLYWYRQILGQGPELLVQFQDESVVDDSQLPKDRFSAERLKGVDSTLKIQPAELGDSAMYLCASSLAFYGTSGSNEQFFGPGTRLTVL.

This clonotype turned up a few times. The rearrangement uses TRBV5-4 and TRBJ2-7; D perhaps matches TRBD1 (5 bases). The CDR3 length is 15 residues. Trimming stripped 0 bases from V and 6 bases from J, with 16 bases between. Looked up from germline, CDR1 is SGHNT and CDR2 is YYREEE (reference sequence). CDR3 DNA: TGTGCCAGCAGCTTGGCGGGCTGGGCAGGGTTCGAGCAGTACTTC. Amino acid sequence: CASSLAGWAGFEQYF.

The CDR3 DNA follows: TGTGCCAGCAGCCTTCGGACTAGTAAGGTAGATACGCAGTATTTT. This translates into CASSLRTSKVDTQYF. The chain couples TRBV9 to TRBJ2-3, with 7 bases identical to TRBD2. This CDR3 has 15 residues. Germline V lookup: CDR1 SGDLS, CDR2 YYNGEE. The trim removed 4 bases at V and 5 bases at J, leaving 10 bases unmatched.

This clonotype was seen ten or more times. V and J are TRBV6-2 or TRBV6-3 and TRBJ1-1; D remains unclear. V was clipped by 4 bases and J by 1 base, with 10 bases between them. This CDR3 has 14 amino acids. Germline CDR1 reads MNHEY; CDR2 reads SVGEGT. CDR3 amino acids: CASSSGPGNTEAFF. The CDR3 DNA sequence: TGTGCCAGCAGTTCCGGACCTGGGAACACTGAAGCTTTCTTT.

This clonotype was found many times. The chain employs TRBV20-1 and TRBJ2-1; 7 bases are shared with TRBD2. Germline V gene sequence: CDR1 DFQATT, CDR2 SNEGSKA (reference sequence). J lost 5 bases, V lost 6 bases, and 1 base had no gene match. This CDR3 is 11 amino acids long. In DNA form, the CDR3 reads TGCAGTGCGAGCGGGAACAATGAGCAGTTCTTC. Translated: CSASGNNEQFF.